Reported below is one T cell receptor beta chain. The antigen is undetermined. Trimming removed 5 bases at V and 0 bases at J, with 9 bases between. CDR3 length equals 14 residues. Germline lookup yields CDR1 SGHTA and CDR2 FQGNSA. A second about 6 to 12 cycle PCR used barcoded and J-beta primers. With 12 random nucleotides, a template-switch adaptor tagged each individual cDNA molecule. TCRdb re-called the 5' RACE reads with MiXCR, one entry per CDR3 protein. The table records some 1.8 million distinct CDR3 sequences, about 39% of them present only once. The data derive from a study of blood T cells in healthy people across ages. About the research overall: Using template switching, researchers captured about one barcoded beta molecule for each two T cells. General study findings and limits: Older age coincided with a roughly linear decline in TCR beta diversity per million T cells. Higher diversity, along with more naive CD4+ cells, distinguished long-lived donors from aged donors.

Source material: blood. The clonotype originates from a human donor in good health. This sequence joins TRBV7-2 and TRBJ2-3; unclear D gene. CDR3 protein: CASSRSQSTDTQYF. The CDR3 DNA sequence: TGTGCCAGCAGCCGGTCACAGAGCACAGATACGCAGTATTTT.